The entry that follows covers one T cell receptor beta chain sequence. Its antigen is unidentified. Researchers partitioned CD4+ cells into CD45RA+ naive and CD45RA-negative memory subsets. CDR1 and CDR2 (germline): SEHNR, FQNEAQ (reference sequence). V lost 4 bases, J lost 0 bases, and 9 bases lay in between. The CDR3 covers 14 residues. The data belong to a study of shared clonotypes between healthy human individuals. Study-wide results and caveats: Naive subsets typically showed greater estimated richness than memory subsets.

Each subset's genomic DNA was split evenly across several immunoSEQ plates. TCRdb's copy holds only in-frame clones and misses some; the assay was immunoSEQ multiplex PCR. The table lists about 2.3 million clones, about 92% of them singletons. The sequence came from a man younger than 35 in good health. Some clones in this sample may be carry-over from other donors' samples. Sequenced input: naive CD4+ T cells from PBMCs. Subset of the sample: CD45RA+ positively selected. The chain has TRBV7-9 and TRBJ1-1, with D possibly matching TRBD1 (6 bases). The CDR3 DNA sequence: TGTGCCAGCAGCTATGGACAGTTGAACACTGAAGCTTTCTTT. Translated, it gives CASSYGQLNTEAFF.